These T cell receptor beta chains were read from a single sample in a study of spatial heterogeneity in lung cancer. Using its own MiXCR run on the 5' RACE reads, TCRdb lists one record per CDR3 protein. This table holds 18,000 or so distinct CDR3 sequences, about 5.8% found once. Material: lung tumor tissue, obtained at surgery. The receptor source for this set is a female donor with early-stage non-small cell lung cancer. The CDR3 runs from the conserved cysteine through the conserved F or W. The D gene is left open where the match is weak. Only some rows state a clone size, as once, few, many or a class for expanded clones.

j_call: TRBJ2-3; clone_size: medium-sized; d_call: .; v_call: TRBV7-2; cdr3_nt: TGTGCCAGCAGCTTAGCCGCGGATACGCAGTATTTT; cdr3_aa: CASSLAADTQYF
j_call: TRBJ2-7; clone_size: medium-sized; d_call: TRBD1; v_call: TRBV23-1; cdr3_nt: TGCGCCTTCCGTTCGGGACAGGGTTCCTACGAGCAGTACTTC; cdr3_aa: CAFRSGQGSYEQYF
j_call: TRBJ2-5; clone_size: many; d_call: TRBD1; v_call: TRBV6-6; cdr3_nt: TGTGCCAGCAGTTACACAGGGGTCGTTCAAGAGACCCAGTACTTC; cdr3_aa: CASSYTGVVQETQYF
j_call: TRBJ2-3; clone_size: many; d_call: .; v_call: TRBV29-1; cdr3_nt: TGCAGCGTTCAGGACAGTAGCACAGATACGCAGTATTTT; cdr3_aa: CSVQDSSTDTQYF
j_call: TRBJ2-2; clone_size: many; d_call: .; v_call: TRBV20-1; cdr3_nt: TGCAGTGCTCTAGGGAATCCGGACACCGGGGAGCTGTTTTTT; cdr3_aa: CSALGNPDTGELFF
j_call: TRBJ2-7; clone_size: .; d_call: TRBD2; v_call: TRBV7-9; cdr3_nt: TGTGCCAGCAGCGTCTCTAGCGGGGCCGACGAGCAGTACTTC; cdr3_aa: CASSVSSGADEQYF
j_call: TRBJ2-1; clone_size: many; d_call: TRBD2; v_call: TRBV7-9; cdr3_nt: TGTGCCAGCAGCTTAGGGGGACAGTGGGAGACTAGCGGTTACAATGAGCAGTTCTTC; cdr3_aa: CASSLGGQWETSGYNEQFF
j_call: TRBJ1-1; clone_size: many; d_call: .; v_call: TRBV6-1; cdr3_nt: TGTGCCAGCAGTCCCCGGCCAGAGGGGATCACTGAAGCTTTCTTT; cdr3_aa: CASSPRPEGITEAFF
j_call: TRBJ2-5; clone_size: many; d_call: TRBD2; v_call: TRBV30; cdr3_nt: TGTGCCTGGAGAGCTGCGGGAGGGCGGGAGACCCAGTACTTC; cdr3_aa: CAWRAAGGRETQYF
j_call: TRBJ2-3; clone_size: many; d_call: TRBD1; v_call: TRBV9; cdr3_nt: TGTGCCAGCAGCCCCAGGACAGGGATGGGCACAGATACGCAGTATTTT; cdr3_aa: CASSPRTGMGTDTQYF
j_call: TRBJ2-7; clone_size: many; d_call: TRBD1; v_call: TRBV29-1; cdr3_nt: TGCAGCGTGAAAAGGGGGACAGCTGCCTACGAGCAGTACTTC; cdr3_aa: CSVKRGTAAYEQYF
j_call: TRBJ2-7; clone_size: .; d_call: .; v_call: TRBV3-1; cdr3_nt: TGTGCCAGCAGCCAGGAGGGGGGGCGCCACGAGCAGTACTTC; cdr3_aa: CASSQEGGRHEQYF
j_call: TRBJ2-1; clone_size: many; d_call: .; v_call: TRBV2; cdr3_nt: TGTGCCAGCTTACCCACAGCTGGTGAGCAGTTCTTC; cdr3_aa: CASLPTAGEQFF
j_call: TRBJ1-5; clone_size: few; d_call: .; v_call: TRBV20-1; cdr3_nt: TGCAGTGCCCAGCCGGGATCCCCAAATCAGCCCCAGCATTTT; cdr3_aa: CSAQPGSPNQPQHF
j_call: TRBJ1-5; clone_size: many; d_call: .; v_call: TRBV6-6; cdr3_nt: TGTGCCAGCAGTCCCCGGGTGGGGGGGAGCAATCAGCCCCAGCATTTT; cdr3_aa: CASSPRVGGSNQPQHF
j_call: TRBJ1-1; clone_size: many; d_call: .; v_call: TRBV7-9; cdr3_nt: TGTGCCAGCAGCTTAGTAGGTGGGAGCACAGTGAACACTGAAGCTTTCTTT; cdr3_aa: CASSLVGGSTVNTEAFF
j_call: TRBJ1-1; clone_size: many; d_call: .; v_call: TRBV6-5; cdr3_nt: TGTGCCAGCAGTTACGACAGGGAAGCTTTCTTT; cdr3_aa: CASSYDREAFF
j_call: TRBJ2-3; clone_size: many; d_call: .; v_call: TRBV29-1; cdr3_nt: TGCAGCGTTGAAGGCGTCTTAGCGGCTAGCACAGATACGCAGTATTTT; cdr3_aa: CSVEGVLAASTDTQYF
j_call: TRBJ2-5; clone_size: many; d_call: TRBD1; v_call: TRBV5-1; cdr3_nt: TGCGCCAGCAGCTCACAGGGGGCTTCGGAGACCCAGTACTTC; cdr3_aa: CASSSQGASETQYF
j_call: TRBJ2-3; clone_size: many; d_call: .; v_call: TRBV6-5; cdr3_nt: TGTGCCAGCAGGGCGCAGTTGAGCACAGATACGCAGTATTTT; cdr3_aa: CASRAQLSTDTQYF
j_call: TRBJ2-5; clone_size: few; d_call: TRBD2; v_call: TRBV6-5; cdr3_nt: TGTGCCAGCAGTATAAGGGATCCTAGCGGGAGAAAAGAGACCCAGTACTTC; cdr3_aa: CASSIRDPSGRKETQYF
j_call: TRBJ2-5; clone_size: many; d_call: .; v_call: TRBV5-1; cdr3_nt: TGCGCCAGCAGCTTGAGGACAGGGAGGGAAGAGACCCAGTACTTC; cdr3_aa: CASSLRTGREETQYF
j_call: TRBJ2-3; clone_size: many; d_call: .; v_call: TRBV3-1; cdr3_nt: TGTGCCAGCAGCAAGTGGACAGCGACGTTCACAGATACGCAGTATTTT; cdr3_aa: CASSKWTATFTDTQYF
j_call: TRBJ2-7; clone_size: many; d_call: .; v_call: TRBV5-6; cdr3_nt: TGTGCCAGCAGCTTGGATCGATCCTACGAGCAGTACTTC; cdr3_aa: CASSLDRSYEQYF
j_call: TRBJ2-3; clone_size: .; d_call: .; v_call: TRBV9; cdr3_nt: TGTGCCAGCAGCGTAGTTCCCGACCAAATCACAGATACGCAGTATTTT; cdr3_aa: CASSVVPDQITDTQYF
j_call: TRBJ2-1; clone_size: medium-sized; d_call: TRBD2; v_call: TRBV4-2; cdr3_nt: TGTGCCAGCAGCCAAGGACTAGCGGGAGTCACCGAGCAGTTCTTC; cdr3_aa: CASSQGLAGVTEQFF